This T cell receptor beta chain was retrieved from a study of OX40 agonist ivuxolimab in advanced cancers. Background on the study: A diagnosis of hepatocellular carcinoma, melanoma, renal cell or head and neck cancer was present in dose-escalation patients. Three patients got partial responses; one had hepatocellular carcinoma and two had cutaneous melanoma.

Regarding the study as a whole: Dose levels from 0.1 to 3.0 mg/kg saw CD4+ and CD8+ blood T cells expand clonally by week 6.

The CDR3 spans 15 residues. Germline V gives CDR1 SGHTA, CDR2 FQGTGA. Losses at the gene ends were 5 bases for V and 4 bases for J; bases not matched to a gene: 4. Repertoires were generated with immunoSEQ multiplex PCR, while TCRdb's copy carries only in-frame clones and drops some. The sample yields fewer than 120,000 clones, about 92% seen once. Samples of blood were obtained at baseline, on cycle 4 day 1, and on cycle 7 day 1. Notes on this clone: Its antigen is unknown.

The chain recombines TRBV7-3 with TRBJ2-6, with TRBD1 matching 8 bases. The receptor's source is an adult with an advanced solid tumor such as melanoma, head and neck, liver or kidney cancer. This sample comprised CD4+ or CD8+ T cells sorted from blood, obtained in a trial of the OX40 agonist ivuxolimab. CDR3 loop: CASSPRTGGANVLTF. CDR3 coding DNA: TGTGCCAGCAGCCCGCGGACAGGGGGGGCCAACGTCCTGACTTTC. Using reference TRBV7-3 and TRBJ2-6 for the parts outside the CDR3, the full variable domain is GAGVSQTPSNKVTEKGKYVELRCDPISGHTALYWYRQSLGQGPEFLIYFQGTGAADDSGLPNDRFFAVRPEGSVSTLKIQRTERGDSAVYLCASSPRTGGANVLTFGAGSRLTVL.